This entry features one T cell receptor (beta chain) sequence. The target antigen is unknown. This sample was taken from a study of response to subunit inactivated influenza vaccine. TCRdb analysed the RT-PCR reads with MiXCR anew, one entry per CDR3 protein. The repertoire includes roughly 500,000 distinct CDR3 sequences, 25% of them detected once, and over 1.5% sits in the top ten. V was pared by 6 bases and J by 8 bases, with 7 bases of the junction left unmatched. CDR3 size: 13 residues. Study outcomes and limitations: Authors suggested seasonal influenza vaccinations each recruit few new T cells.

The receptor's source is a man over 45 who received an inactivated influenza vaccine. The sample consisted of CD4+ T cells sorted from PBMCs, taken 4 to 6 days after vaccination. This rearrangement joins TRBV12-3 or TRBV12-4 to TRBJ2-4, with 7 nucleotides matching TRBD1. CDR3 DNA sequence: TGTGCCAGCAGCTCCGGGACAGTGGACATTCAGTACTTC. This encodes CASSSGTVDIQYF.